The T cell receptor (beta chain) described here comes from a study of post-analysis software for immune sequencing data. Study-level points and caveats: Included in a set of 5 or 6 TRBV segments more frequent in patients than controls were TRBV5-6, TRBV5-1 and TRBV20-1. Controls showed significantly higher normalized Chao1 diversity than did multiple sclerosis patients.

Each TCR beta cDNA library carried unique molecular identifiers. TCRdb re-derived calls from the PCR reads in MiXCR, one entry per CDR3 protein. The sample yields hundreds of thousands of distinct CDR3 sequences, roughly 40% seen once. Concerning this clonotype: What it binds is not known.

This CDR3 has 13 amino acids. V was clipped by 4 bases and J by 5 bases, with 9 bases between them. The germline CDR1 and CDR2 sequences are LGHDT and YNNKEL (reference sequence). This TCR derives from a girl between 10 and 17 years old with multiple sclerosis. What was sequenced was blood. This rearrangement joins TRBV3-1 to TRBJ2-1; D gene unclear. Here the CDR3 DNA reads TGTGCCAGCAGCCTACCCAGACACAATGAGCAGTTCTTC. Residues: CASSLPRHNEQFF.